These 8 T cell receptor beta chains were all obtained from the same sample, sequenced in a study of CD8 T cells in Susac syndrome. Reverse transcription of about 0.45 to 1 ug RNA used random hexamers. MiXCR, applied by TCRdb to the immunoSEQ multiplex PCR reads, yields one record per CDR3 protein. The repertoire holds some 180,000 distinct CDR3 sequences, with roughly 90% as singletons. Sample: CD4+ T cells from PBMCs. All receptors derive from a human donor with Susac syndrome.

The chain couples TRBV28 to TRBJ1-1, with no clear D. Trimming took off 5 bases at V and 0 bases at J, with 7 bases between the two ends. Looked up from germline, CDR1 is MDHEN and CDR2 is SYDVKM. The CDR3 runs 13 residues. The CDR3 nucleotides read TGTGCCAGCAGTCCTCACATGAACACTGAAGCTTTCTTT. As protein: CASSPHMNTEAFF. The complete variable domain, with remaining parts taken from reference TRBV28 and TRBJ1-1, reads DVKVTQSSRYLVKRTGEKVFLECVQDMDHENMFWYRQDPGLGLRLIYFSYDVKMKEKGDIPEGYSVSREKKERFSLILESASTNQTSMYLCASSPHMNTEAFFGQGTRLTVV.

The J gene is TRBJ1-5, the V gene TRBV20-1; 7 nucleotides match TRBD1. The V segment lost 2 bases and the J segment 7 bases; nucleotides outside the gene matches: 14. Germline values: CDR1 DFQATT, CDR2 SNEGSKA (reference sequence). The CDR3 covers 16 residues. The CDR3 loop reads CSARPSGTVLFQPQHF. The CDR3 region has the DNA TGCAGTGCTAGACCATCTGGGACAGTGCTGTTCCAGCCCCAGCATTTT.

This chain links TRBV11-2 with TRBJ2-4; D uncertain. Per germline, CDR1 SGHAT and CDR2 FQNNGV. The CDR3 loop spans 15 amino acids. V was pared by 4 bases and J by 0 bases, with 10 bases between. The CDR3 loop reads CASSSVRLAKNIQYF. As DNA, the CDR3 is TGTGCCAGCAGCTCTGTCAGACTAGCCAAAAACATTCAGTACTTC.

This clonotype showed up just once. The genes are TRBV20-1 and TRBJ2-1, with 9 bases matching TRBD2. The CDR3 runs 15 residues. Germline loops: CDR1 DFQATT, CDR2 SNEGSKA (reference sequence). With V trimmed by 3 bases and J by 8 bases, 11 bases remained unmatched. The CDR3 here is CSASIGAGGPDEQFF. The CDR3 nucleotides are TGCAGTGCTAGTATTGGTGCGGGAGGGCCCGATGAGCAGTTCTTC.

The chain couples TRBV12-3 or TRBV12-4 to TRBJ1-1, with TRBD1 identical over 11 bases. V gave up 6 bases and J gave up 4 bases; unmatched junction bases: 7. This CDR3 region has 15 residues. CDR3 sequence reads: CASSSTGTGGTEAFF. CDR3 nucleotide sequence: TGTGCCAGCAGCTCTACCGGGACAGGGGGCACTGAAGCTTTCTTT.

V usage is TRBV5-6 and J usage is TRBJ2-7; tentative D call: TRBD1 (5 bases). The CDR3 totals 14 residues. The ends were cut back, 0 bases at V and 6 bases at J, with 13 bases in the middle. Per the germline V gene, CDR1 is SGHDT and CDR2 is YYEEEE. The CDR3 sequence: CASSLGGANVEQYF. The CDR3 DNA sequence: TGTGCCAGCAGCTTGGGGGGCGCGAATGTCGAGCAGTACTTC.

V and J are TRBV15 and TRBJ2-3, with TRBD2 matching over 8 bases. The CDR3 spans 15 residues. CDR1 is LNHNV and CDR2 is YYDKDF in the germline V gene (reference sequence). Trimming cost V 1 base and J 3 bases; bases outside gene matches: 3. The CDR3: CATSRAGGSTDTQYF. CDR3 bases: TGTGCCACCAGCAGAGCGGGAGGGTCGACAGATACGCAGTATTTT. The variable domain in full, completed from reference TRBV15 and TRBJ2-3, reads DAMVIQNPRYQVTQFGKPVTLSCSQTLNHNVMYWYQQKSSQAPKLLFHYYDKDFNNEADTPDNFQSRRPNTSFCFLDIRSPGLGDTAMYLCATSRAGGSTDTQYFGPGTRLTVL.

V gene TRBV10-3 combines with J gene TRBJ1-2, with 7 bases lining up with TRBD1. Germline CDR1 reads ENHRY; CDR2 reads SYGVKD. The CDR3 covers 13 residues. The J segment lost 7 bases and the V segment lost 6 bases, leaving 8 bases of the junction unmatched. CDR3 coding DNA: TGTGCCATCAGCGACAGGGCGCAGTCTGGCTACACCTTC. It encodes CAISDRAQSGYTF.